The entry below describes one T cell receptor (beta chain). The antigen is undetermined. One base away lies a much larger clone, so this may be a sequencing read error. TCRdb reprocessed the reads with MiXCR, giving one entry per CDR3 protein. Of around 320,000 distinct CDR3 sequences listed, 9.5% were seen once; the top ten hold approximately 4.7%. The data derive from a study of T cell repertoires in cytomegalovirus infection. As for the study in general: From public TCR beta signatures came an indication of both CMV infection and matching HLA type. Study-wide points: Frequencies of public TCR beta families were cumulated, and this identified carriers of CMV plus the relevant HLA. CMV-specific TCR beta clonotypes restricted by HLA-C were the ones dominating the ex vivo response.

The CDR3 consists of 16 residues. Germline lookup yields CDR1 LNHDA and CDR2 SQIVND (reference sequence). The gene calls are TRBV19 and TRBJ1-4; 7 nucleotides match TRBD1. Input material: PBMCs. This clonotype was obtained from a human donor in good health (CMV status not recorded). Some clones in this sample may be carry-over from other donors' samples. The DNA for the CDR3 is TGTGCCAGTCGTACTGGGGACAGTGCAACTAATGAAAAACCGTTTTTT. Its translation: CASRTGDSATNEKPFF.